This T cell receptor (beta chain) was retrieved from a study of T cells in Graves' hyperthyroidism and ophthalmopathy. Germline V gene data show CDR1 as MDHEN and CDR2 as SYDVKM. This CDR3 is 16 amino acids long. The ends lost 2 bases at V and 1 base at J; junction bases unmatched: 5. The authors deemed Graves' hyperthyroidism stable absent ophthalmopathy progression within 18 months. Researchers took RNA transcripts and amplified the TCR beta CDR3 regions from them. The HTBI primer set drove a first-round RT-PCR of the TCR CDR3. Using its own MiXCR run on the multiplex PCR reads, TCRdb lists one record per CDR3 protein. The sample has about 710,000 distinct CDR3 sequences, about 15% seen once. This clonotype was detected ten times or more.

This TCR derives from a man aged 18 to 30 with Graves' hyperthyroidism. Sequencing was carried out using blood. The genes are TRBV28 and TRBJ1-5; 7 bases agree with TRBD1. The CDR3 spells CASSLKRGRSNQPQHF. CDR3 DNA: TGTGCCAGCAGTTTAAAAAGGGGGCGAAGCAATCAGCCCCAGCATTTT. The full variable domain, in which reference TRBV28 and TRBJ1-5 provide the parts outside the CDR3, is DVKVTQSSRYLVKRTGEKVFLECVQDMDHENMFWYRQDPGLGLRLIYFSYDVKMKEKGDIPEGYSVSREKKERFSLILESASTNQTSMYLCASSLKRGRSNQPQHFGDGTRLSIL.